This T cell receptor beta chain emerged from a study of T cell responses to AZD1222 COVID-19 vaccine (dated by TCRdb to about 2021). Looking at the study overall: AZD1222 recipients given second doses at about 4 weeks or at about 12 weeks were pooled, since spike-specific TCR depth and breadth were not found to differ between the two schedules. TCR sequencing was performed for 230 to 250 trial participants, of whom around 200 were given two doses of AZD1222 and about 25 were given two doses of MenACWY control vaccine. Trial participants were enrolled by age into subgroups of 18-55, 56-69 and 70-plus years, and around 140, 26 and 57 TCR-sequenced participants, respectively, were included in these subgroups.

Overall study results and their limits: The whole spike protein was spanned by vaccine-associated CD4 TCRs, and dominant responses were seen in regions 160-218 and 743-854. Nearly half of unique spike-specific TCRs reportedly recognized epitopes outside regions mutated in the B.1.351 and B.1.1.7 variants. A significant rise in spike-specific TCR breadth and depth was observed after two AZD1222 doses relative to day 0 and relative to MenACWY recipients. Because no day 14 peak-response samples were available, the repertoires could be characterized only after the peak T cell response. Conclusions about previously exposed vaccinees were limited because only a handful of AZD1222 recipients were SARS-CoV-2 seropositive at baseline. Most participants were white British and females outnumbered males, and the authors suggested that clonal diversity may have been underestimated. The 56-69-year group was small, and its depth increase did not reach significance, likely because of low power.

Unmatched junction bases come to 11, with V trimmed by 2 bases and J by 4 bases. The CDR3 goes from the cysteine to the phenylalanine over 18 residues. CDR3 DNA is the only sequence kept; it has 54 bases, read in frame from the first base. CDR1 is given as MNHEY and CDR2 as SMNVEV, both from the germline V gene (reference sequence). The CDR3 regions of human TCRbeta chains were subjected to immunosequencing. The authors' pipeline ran thus. Repertoire TCRs were checked for matches against a reference library of SARS-CoV-2-specific TCRs that had been generated using the MIRA antigen-specificity platform. Breadth was defined as the fraction of unique TCRs that were SARS-CoV-2-associated, and depth was defined as the fraction of total T cells that were SARS-CoV-2-associated. Each spike-specific TCR was assigned to its reactive spike region and to a CD4 or CD8 class using the MIRA data. Log10-transformed breadth and depth values were compared by one-way ANOVA with Sidak's multiple comparisons tests. TCRdb obtained this table from immuneACCESS and retained in-frame rearrangements with V and J assigned. These tables miss some clones; where compared with another copy, unresolved V genes account for less than half of the shortfall, and the remainder is unexplained. V, J and clone size were drawn from that table, and D and trimming were deduced from the DNA. This sample lists 95,000 to 110,000 clones; over 90% were detected once. The ten largest clones add up to 5% of the sample.

Remarks on this clone: No antigen is known for it. Qualities for individual bases were not recorded, and no much larger clone is one base off.

Reading the label with the study, this specimen's time point is: baseline before first vaccination. The vaccinee samples were drawn from two UK trials, COV001 and COV002, one of which was a single-blind randomized controlled phase 2/3 trial testing AZD1222 (ChAdOx1 nCoV-19) in healthy adults. For TCRbeta chain sequencing, PBMC samples were collected from trial participants at day 0 and at day 28 after the second dose. Source: peripheral blood, taken on day 0 of AZD1222 vaccination. The rearranged segments are TRBV27 and TRBJ2-1; 10 bases in the junction line up with TRBD1. This TCR came from an adult in good health. The CDR3 has the sequence CASSLITDRGHGYNEQFF. The nucleotides read TGTGCCAGCAGTTTAATAACCGACAGGGGGCACGGATACAATGAGCAGTTCTTC.